This record looks at one TCR beta chain sequence and its context. The antigen remains unidentified. The data derive from a study of shared clonotypes between healthy human individuals. Findings and caveats of the study: A generally larger estimated richness was seen in naive subsets than in memory subsets.

Germline assignment: CDR1 MNHEY and CDR2 SVGAGI. V lost 0 bases and J 3 bases, leaving 12 bases between the germline ends. CDR3 length: 15 amino acids. Clones were read by immunoSEQ multiplex PCR, and TCRdb kept only the in-frame ones, dropping some. The sample includes about 980,000 clones, 70% to 85% of them seen just once. The clonotype comes from a man aged 18 to 29 in good health. This chain connects TRBV6-5 to TRBJ2-7; no reliable D call. Sequenced sample: memory CD4+ T cells sorted from blood. Noted subset: CD45RA-negative fraction. The DNA of the CDR3 is TGTGCCAGCAGTTACTCGGGTGACAACGTCTACGAGCAGTACTTC. It specifies CASSYSGDNVYEQYF.